The 9 T cell receptor beta chains in this list originate from one sample, sequenced in a study of blood T cell repertoires in COVID-19. TCRdb's table, derived via immunoSEQ multiplex PCR, lists solely in-frame clones and lacks some. The sample shows 160,000 or so clones, about nine tenths of them seen only once. The sequenced sample consisted of peripheral blood. These TCRs come from a man aged 55 to 70 with active or convalescent COVID-19.

The rearrangement joins TRBV19 to TRBJ1-4; 10 nucleotides align to TRBD1. CDR3 size: 15 residues. V gave up 5 bases and J gave up 6 bases; unmatched junction bases: 6. Germline V CDR1 and CDR2: LNHDA, SQIVND (reference sequence). The CDR3 DNA follows: TGTGCCAGTAGTGTCGCAGGGACAGGGGATGAAAAACTGTTTTTT. Residues: CASSVAGTGDEKLFF.

The chain joins TRBV28 to TRBJ1-4, with D possibly TRBD1 on 5 matching bases. The germline V and J ends were trimmed by 5 bases and 4 bases, with 17 bases remaining between them. Germline assignment: CDR1 MDHEN and CDR2 SYDVKM. The length of the CDR3 is 16 residues. In nucleotides, the CDR3 is TGTGCCAGCAGTCCTGCAGGGCAGCGGGGTAATGAAAAACTGTTTTTT. Its protein is CASSPAGQRGNEKLFF.

The rearrangement uses TRBV6-4 and TRBJ2-3, with 12 bases fitting TRBD2. Germline loops: CDR1 MRHNA, CDR2 SNTAGT. The CDR3 totals 19 residues. V trimming: 6 bases; J trimming: 0 bases; junction bases outside the gene matches: 13. For the CDR3, the DNA is TGTGCCAGCAGCCCGACTAGCGGGGGCCTCCTGTATAGCACAGATACGCAGTATTTT. This codes for CASSPTSGGLLYSTDTQYF.

This chain connects TRBV7-2 to TRBJ1-6; D is possibly TRBD1 (6 bases). Germline loops: CDR1 SGHTA, CDR2 FQGNSA. The germline V and J ends were trimmed by 6 bases and 5 bases, with 17 bases remaining between them. This CDR3 contains 16 residues. The CDR3 bases are TGTGCCAGCAGTTCCCGCCGCGACAGGAATAATTCACCCCTCCACTTT. It encodes CASSSRRDRNNSPLHF. Full variable domain (remainder filled in from reference TRBV7-2 and TRBJ1-6): GAGVSQSPSNKVTEKGKDVELRCDPISGHTALYWYRQSLGQGLEFLIYFQGNSAPDKSGLPSDRFSAERTGGSVSTLTIQRTQQEDSAVYLCASSSRRDRNNSPLHFGNGTRLTVT.

The gene calls are TRBV4-2 and TRBJ2-2; TRBD2 matches at 13 bases. Germline assignment: CDR1 LGHNA and CDR2 YNFKEQ. V was pared by 3 bases and J by 9 bases, with 4 bases of the junction left unmatched. The CDR3 totals 15 residues. This CDR3 is CASSHGLAGDRELFF. The CDR3 coding sequence is TGTGCCAGCAGCCATGGACTAGCGGGAGATCGGGAGCTGTTTTTT.

The chain joins TRBV15 to TRBJ2-5; D is unclear. V dropped 0 bases and J dropped 5 bases, with 10 bases sitting between them. The germline gives CDR1 LNHNV, CDR2 YYDKDF (reference sequence). This CDR3 spans 14 amino acids. As DNA, the CDR3 is TGTGCCACCAGCAGAGATATGGCGGTGGAGACCCAGTACTTC. Its translation: CATSRDMAVETQYF.

The chain combines TRBV27 with TRBJ1-4; 7 bases are a match to TRBD1. CDR3 length: 16 residues. V dropped 5 bases and J dropped 2; count of bases not matched to a gene: 8. Germline CDR1 and CDR2: MNHEY and SMNVEV (reference sequence). The CDR3 region is CASSIQGDLTNEKLFF. The CDR3 nucleotides are TGTGCCAGCAGTATCCAGGGGGACCTGACTAATGAAAAACTGTTTTTT. Together with reference TRBV27 and TRBJ1-4, the CDR3 gives the full variable domain: EAQVTQNPRYLITVTGKKLTVTCSQNMNHEYMSWYRQDPGLGLRQIYYSMNVEVTDKGDVPEGYKVSRKEKRNFPLILESPSPNQTSLYFCASSIQGDLTNEKLFFGSGTQLSVL.

V gene TRBV6-5 combines with J gene TRBJ2-5; tentatively, D is TRBD1 (6 bases). Per germline, CDR1 MNHEY and CDR2 SVGAGI. Trimming left V 3 bases short and J 5 bases short, with 10 bases between. The CDR3 loop spans 13 amino acids. The CDR3 loop reads CASSYTGQETQYF. CDR3 nucleotide sequence: TGTGCCAGCAGTTATACAGGGCAGGAGACCCAGTACTTC.

At least ten counts were recorded for this clone. The chain links TRBV27 to TRBJ1-2; D perhaps matches TRBD1 (5 bases). CDR3 length equals 14 residues. With 2 bases removed from V and 7 bases from J, the gap between germline ends came to 14 bases. Germline values: CDR1 MNHEY, CDR2 SMNVEV (reference sequence). CDR3 residues: CASSLNFGGPGYTF. The DNA for the CDR3 is TGTGCCAGCAGTTTAAACTTCGGGGGTCCTGGCTACACCTTC.